The following is a T cell receptor (beta chain) sequence with its context. Its antigen remains unknown. A TCRbeta library incorporating unique molecular identifiers was prepared. TCRdb redid the calling of the PCR reads with MiXCR, one entry per CDR3 protein. This sample has around 500,000 distinct CDR3 sequences, with roughly 23% found just once. This record comes from a study of T-cell reconstitution after alpha-beta-depleted transplantation in children. The CDR3 runs to 16 residues. With 1 base clipped from V and 4 bases from J, the junction kept 9 bases outside the gene matches. Germline CDR1 is SGHTA and CDR2 is FQGNSA. The study's findings and limits: The authors attributed T-cell counts and diversity one year after transplant mostly to newly produced T cells. Surviving recipient T cells and thymic progenitors accounted for the high day-60 TCRbeta diversity observed in some patients. Expanded graft clones numbering several hundred reportedly gave rise to alpha-beta T cells about two months after transplant.

This sequence was found in a boy under three years old who had a stem cell transplant for acute myeloid leukemia, so the T cells may come from the graft donor. Sequencing was performed on PBMCs, mostly from graft donor cells, taken 360 days after TCRalphabeta/CD19-depleted stem cell transplant. The V and J genes are TRBV7-2 and TRBJ1-2; 7 bases fit TRBD1. The CDR3 region is CASSLVSGQEPYGYTF. The DNA for the CDR3 is TGTGCCAGCAGCTTAGTTAGTGGACAGGAGCCCTATGGCTACACCTTC.